The rows below give T cell receptor beta chains drawn from one sample of a study of human T cells and chemical hapten exposure. TCRdb reanalysed the RACE reads using MiXCR and keeps one entry per CDR3 protein. The repertoire holds under 110,000 distinct CDR3 sequences, with roughly 12% as singletons. Material: whole blood, obtained in connection with sensitization to the hapten diphenylcyclopropenone (DPC). The source of these receptors is a woman in her fifties or sixties with alopecia areata. Some clones in this sample may be carry-over from other donors' samples. CDR3s include the opening cysteine and the closing phenylalanine or tryptophan. A D gene is named only where the DNA matches it firmly. Not every row has a clone size; where given, it reads once, few, many or a size class.

j_call clone_size d_call v_call cdr3_aa cdr3_nt
TRBJ2-5 few - TRBV28 CASSLYQETQYF TGTGCCAGCAGTCTGTACCAAGAGACCCAGTACTTC
TRBJ1-2 many TRBD1 TRBV28 CASQGDYGYTF TGTGCCAGCCAGGGGGACTATGGCTACACCTTC
TRBJ1-6 - - TRBV9 CASSPSAFDSPLHF TGTGCCAGCAGCCCTTCGGCCTTTGATTCACCCCTCCACTTT
TRBJ2-5 few - TRBV12-5 CASAPPGLQTLETQYF TGTGCTAGTGCCCCTCCTGGACTGCAGACACTTGAGACCCAGTACTTC
TRBJ2-1 - - TRBV7-2 CASSPESRRSMEQFF TGTGCCAGCAGCCCAGAATCCAGGAGATCAATGGAGCAGTTCTTC
TRBJ2-7 - TRBD2 TRBV6-6 CASSSSGNSYEQYF TGTGCCAGCAGCTCCAGCGGGAACTCCTACGAGCAGTACTTC
TRBJ1-5 - TRBD1 TRBV4-1 CASSPGQGYQPQHF TGCGCCAGCAGCCCCGGACAGGGTTATCAGCCCCAGCATTTT
TRBJ1-4 few TRBD1 TRBV19 CASARQGDSEKLFF TGTGCCAGTGCCCGACAGGGCGACAGCGAAAAACTGTTTTTT
TRBJ1-1 - - TRBV7-9 CASSSWANTEAFF TGTGCCAGCAGCTCATGGGCGAACACTGAAGCTTTCTTT
TRBJ1-5 few - TRBV7-8 CASSPSFSNQPQHF TGTGCCAGCAGCCCCAGTTTTAGCAATCAGCCCCAGCATTTT
TRBJ2-2 few TRBD2 TRBV20-1 CSASRAGVGTGELFF TGCAGTGCTAGTAGGGCGGGAGTAGGCACCGGGGAGCTGTTTTTT
TRBJ2-3 few TRBD1 TRBV9 CASSSDRSDTQYF TGTGCCAGCAGCTCGGACAGGTCAGATACGCAGTATTTT
TRBJ2-3 few TRBD2 TRBV10-3 CAISHLAGGPDTQYF TGTGCCATCAGTCATCTAGCGGGAGGGCCTGATACGCAGTATTTT
TRBJ2-5 - - TRBV4-1 CASSRDMGGRETQYF TGCGCCAGCAGCCGAGATATGGGGGGCCGAGAGACCCAGTACTTC
TRBJ1-1 few - TRBV5-1 CASSRITVSNTEAFF TGCGCCAGCAGCCGGATTACAGTCTCCAACACTGAAGCTTTCTTT
TRBJ2-6 - - TRBV11-1 CASRGGGAGANVLTF TGTGCCAGCCGCGGCGGAGGCGCTGGGGCCAACGTCCTGACTTTC
TRBJ1-2 many - TRBV18 CASSPQNPGQTNYGYTF TGTGCCAGCTCACCTCAAAACCCCGGACAAACGAACTATGGCTACACCTTC
TRBJ1-1 many - TRBV6-5 CASSPSRANTEAFF TGTGCCAGCAGTCCCTCCAGGGCGAACACTGAAGCTTTCTTT
TRBJ2-5 - TRBD2 TRBV6-6 CASSYSGGPTETQYF TGTGCCAGCAGTTATTCGGGGGGTCCAACCGAGACCCAGTACTTC
TRBJ1-1 few - TRBV28 CATQQNTEAFF TGTGCCACCCAGCAGAACACTGAAGCTTTCTTT